A selection of T cell receptor beta chains follows, all from one sample in a study of T-cell memory formation after mild COVID-19. TCRdb recomputed calls from the 5' RACE reads with MiXCR, one row per CDR3 protein. The sample has tens of thousands of distinct CDR3 sequences, over 8.5% seen once; the top ten hold approximately 1.1%. The material sequenced was PBMCs or a T cell subset sorted from them (not recorded which). These TCRs come from a man younger than 35 who had mild COVID-19 (a few samples of this study predate the infection). Cell type and time point are not known. The CDR3 runs from the conserved cysteine through the conserved F or W. D genes are given only for firm matches. The size of a clone is reported for some rows only, either as once, few or many, or as a class for expanded clones.

J gene: TRBJ2-5
D gene: -
V gene: TRBV7-2
clone size: -
CDR3 DNA: TGTGCCAGCAGCTGGAGACAGGAGGGGAGGGAGACCCAGTACTTC
CDR3 protein: CASSWRQEGRETQYF

J gene: TRBJ1-6
D gene: -
V gene: TRBV5-1
clone size: few
CDR3 DNA: TGCGCCAGCAGCTTTGGACTAGGTGGTTCACCCCTCCACTTT
CDR3 protein: CASSFGLGGSPLHF

J gene: TRBJ2-5
D gene: -
V gene: TRBV7-8
clone size: -
CDR3 DNA: TGTGCCAGCAGCCCACAACAGGGTTGGGAGACCCAGTACTTC
CDR3 protein: CASSPQQGWETQYF

J gene: TRBJ2-5
D gene: -
V gene: TRBV7-2
clone size: -
CDR3 DNA: TGTGCCAGCAGCTTTGGAACAGAGACCCAGTACTTC
CDR3 protein: CASSFGTETQYF

J gene: TRBJ2-1
D gene: TRBD2
V gene: TRBV4-3
clone size: -
CDR3 DNA: TGCGCCAGCAGCCAAGAAGGTCCGTTCCGACTAGCGGGGGCGAACAATGAGCAGTTCTTC
CDR3 protein: CASSQEGPFRLAGANNEQFF

J gene: TRBJ2-5
D gene: -
V gene: TRBV7-2
clone size: -
CDR3 DNA: TGTGCCAGCAGCTTAAATCATGGGGGGGGCTCCCCCCAGTACTTC
CDR3 protein: CASSLNHGGGSPQYF

J gene: TRBJ2-4
D gene: TRBD2
V gene: TRBV6-2/TRBV6-3
clone size: -
CDR3 DNA: TGTGCCAGCACCAAACTAAACTCCGGGACTAGCGGGGGGCCGCTAGCCAAAAACATTCAGTACTTC
CDR3 protein: CASTKLNSGTSGGPLAKNIQYF

J gene: TRBJ2-1
D gene: -
V gene: TRBV21-1
clone size: -
CDR3 DNA: TGTGCCAGCAGCAAAGAGGAGGTGGGATTGTCCTACAATGAGCAGTTCTTC
CDR3 protein: CASSKEEVGLSYNEQFF

J gene: TRBJ1-2
D gene: -
V gene: TRBV4-1
clone size: -
CDR3 DNA: TGCGCCAGCAGCCGCCCATTAGGAGGGGCGAACTATGGCTACACCTTC
CDR3 protein: CASSRPLGGANYGYTF

J gene: TRBJ1-6
D gene: TRBD1
V gene: TRBV16
clone size: few
CDR3 DNA: TGTGCCAGCAGCCGACGGCAGGGGGAATCACCCCTCCACTTT
CDR3 protein: CASSRRQGESPLHF

J gene: TRBJ2-5
D gene: TRBD2
V gene: TRBV4-3
clone size: -
CDR3 DNA: TGCGCCAGCAGCCTCTATCTTCCTAGCGGGGGGGCGGTGGCCCAGTACTTC
CDR3 protein: CASSLYLPSGGAVAQYF

J gene: TRBJ2-3
D gene: TRBD2
V gene: TRBV9
clone size: -
CDR3 DNA: TGTGCCAGCAGCGTAGTCCCCCATAGCGGGGCCAATTCAGCGGGCGATACGCAGTATTTT
CDR3 protein: CASSVVPHSGANSAGDTQYF

J gene: TRBJ1-5
D gene: -
V gene: TRBV19
clone size: few
CDR3 DNA: TGTGCCAGTAGTATCGGGTATCAGCCCCAGCATTTT
CDR3 protein: CASSIGYQPQHF

J gene: TRBJ1-1
D gene: -
V gene: TRBV7-2
clone size: -
CDR3 DNA: TGTGCCAGCAGCTTTACGAGAGGGAATACTGAAGCTTTCTTT
CDR3 protein: CASSFTRGNTEAFF

J gene: TRBJ2-5
D gene: -
V gene: TRBV7-3
clone size: -
CDR3 DNA: TGTGCCAGCAGCCCGAACCAAGAGACCCAGTACTTC
CDR3 protein: CASSPNQETQYF

J gene: TRBJ2-2
D gene: -
V gene: TRBV4-1
clone size: -
CDR3 DNA: TGCGCCAGCAGCCAGTCCGTCCCCCGGAGGTCCGGGGAGCTGTTTTTT
CDR3 protein: CASSQSVPRRSGELFF

J gene: TRBJ2-1
D gene: -
V gene: TRBV20-1
clone size: few
CDR3 DNA: TGCAGTGCTAGAGACGGTGAGCGGGGACAGGCCTACAATGAGCAGTTCTTC
CDR3 protein: CSARDGERGQAYNEQFF

J gene: TRBJ1-1
D gene: -
V gene: TRBV6-5
clone size: -
CDR3 DNA: TGTGCCAGCAGTCGCAACAGGGAGACTGAAGCTTTCTTT
CDR3 protein: CASSRNRETEAFF

J gene: TRBJ2-5
D gene: -
V gene: TRBV19
clone size: few
CDR3 DNA: TGTGCCTGCTCCAAGGGTGGAGAGACCCAGTACTTC
CDR3 protein: CACSKGGETQYF

J gene: TRBJ2-1
D gene: -
V gene: TRBV5-1
clone size: many
CDR3 DNA: TGCGCCAGCAGCTTCAAGGGGGATGAGCAGTTCTTC
CDR3 protein: CASSFKGDEQFF

J gene: TRBJ1-6
D gene: TRBD1
V gene: TRBV5-1
clone size: few
CDR3 DNA: TGCGCCAGCAGCTCAACCGGGACAGGGGGCAGTACAAATTCACCCCTCCACTTT
CDR3 protein: CASSSTGTGGSTNSPLHF

J gene: TRBJ2-2
D gene: -
V gene: TRBV5-1
clone size: few
CDR3 DNA: TGCGCCAGCAGCCCGGACACAAGTTCGGTCACCGGGGAGCTGTTTTTT
CDR3 protein: CASSPDTSSVTGELFF

J gene: TRBJ1-1
D gene: -
V gene: TRBV7-3
clone size: -
CDR3 DNA: TGTGCCAGCAGCCCTTCGGGGGGACCGAGAGTGAACACTGAAGCTTTCTTT
CDR3 protein: CASSPSGGPRVNTEAFF

J gene: TRBJ2-5
D gene: -
V gene: TRBV5-1
clone size: -
CDR3 DNA: TGCGCCAGCAGCTTGGGTTTATGGATGGAGACCCAGTACTTC
CDR3 protein: CASSLGLWMETQYF

J gene: TRBJ2-3
D gene: -
V gene: TRBV21-1
clone size: -
CDR3 DNA: TGTGCCAGCATATCTAGAGACACAGATACGCAGTATTTT
CDR3 protein: CASISRDTDTQYF

J gene: TRBJ2-7
D gene: -
V gene: TRBV18
clone size: many
CDR3 DNA: TGTGCCAGCTCAACTGACCTTAGCGAATCCTACGAGCAGTACTTC
CDR3 protein: CASSTDLSESYEQYF

J gene: TRBJ1-1
D gene: -
V gene: TRBV3-1
clone size: -
CDR3 DNA: TGTGCCAGCAGAACAACAGACAGAAACACTGAAGCTTTCTTT
CDR3 protein: CASRTTDRNTEAFF

J gene: TRBJ2-5
D gene: -
V gene: TRBV19
clone size: few
CDR3 DNA: TGTGCCAGTAGTCAAGGGCTTGCCTCGGAGACCCAGTACTTC
CDR3 protein: CASSQGLASETQYF

J gene: TRBJ2-1
D gene: -
V gene: TRBV5-1
clone size: few
CDR3 DNA: TGCGCCAGCAGCTGGGGGGCCGGGGTTAGCGGTGAGCAGTTCTTC
CDR3 protein: CASSWGAGVSGEQFF

J gene: TRBJ1-1
D gene: -
V gene: TRBV7-2
clone size: -
CDR3 DNA: TGTGCCAGCAGCTTAAATCTAGGGGCAGGCGCTTTCTTT
CDR3 protein: CASSLNLGAGAFF

J gene: TRBJ2-7
D gene: TRBD1
V gene: TRBV5-1
clone size: many
CDR3 DNA: TGCGCCAGTACCGGGACAGGGGGCTCCTACGAGCAGTACTTC
CDR3 protein: CASTGTGGSYEQYF

J gene: TRBJ2-5
D gene: -
V gene: TRBV12-3/TRBV12-4
clone size: many
CDR3 DNA: TGTGCCAGCAGCCCCCGGGACCATCGTTTGAACCAAGAGACCCAGTACTTC
CDR3 protein: CASSPRDHRLNQETQYF

J gene: TRBJ2-7
D gene: -
V gene: TRBV7-2
clone size: -
CDR3 DNA: TGTGCCAGCAGCTTAGCGGTCTTTTACGAGCAGTACTTC
CDR3 protein: CASSLAVFYEQYF